The 14 T cell receptor beta chains listed next were all sequenced from one sample in a study of blood T cell repertoires in COVID-19. Clones were sequenced by immunoSEQ multiplex PCR, and TCRdb holds only the in-frame ones, with some missing. The table records about 250,000 clones, approximately 80% of them present only once. The source material was peripheral blood. These receptor sequences come from a woman in her 70s with acute or convalescent COVID-19.

This chain uses TRBV28 with TRBJ2-1; TRBD2 agrees at 11 bases. Trimming at V came to 4 bases and at J to 7 bases, leaving 9 bases not matched to a gene. Germline V lookup: CDR1 MDHEN, CDR2 SYDVKM. This CDR3 comprises 16 residues. Written as DNA, the CDR3 is TGTGCCAGCAGTTCGGTAGCGGGGGGGCCTTCGAATGAGCAGTTCTTC. Its translation is CASSSVAGGPSNEQFF.

The table lists this clone with a few counts. The rearrangement links TRBV7-8 to TRBJ1-4; possibly TRBD1 for D (6 bases). V lost 4 bases, J lost 4 bases, and 13 bases lay in between. CDR1 is SGHVS and CDR2 is FQNEAQ in the germline V gene. This CDR3 region has 15 residues. The CDR3 coding sequence is TGTGCCAGCAGCTCACGCAGGGGTGTTAATGAAAAACTGTTTTTT. This translates into CASSSRRGVNEKLFF.

V gene TRBV28 combines with J gene TRBJ2-7; TRBD1 agrees at 10 bases. From germline, CDR1 is MDHEN and CDR2 SYDVKM. This CDR3 comprises 15 residues. V dropped 5 bases and J dropped 0; count of bases not matched to a gene: 4. Written as DNA, the CDR3 is TGTGCCAGCAGTGGGGACAGGGGCGTCTCCTACGAGCAGTACTTC. It translates to CASSGDRGVSYEQYF.

This chain uses TRBV5-1 with TRBJ2-3; tentatively, D is TRBD2 (5 bases). CDR1 and CDR2 from the germline V gene are SGHRS and YFSETQ. V lost 2 bases, J lost 1 base, and 14 bases lay in between. CDR3 size: 16 residues. CDR3 residues: CASSLGRTGGTDTQYF. The CDR3 DNA sequence: TGCGCCAGCAGCTTAGGACGGACCGGGGGCACAGATACGCAGTATTTT. Full variable domain (missing parts from reference TRBV5-1 and TRBJ2-3): KAGVTQTPRYLIKTRGQQVTLSCSPISGHRSVSWYQQTPGQGLQFLFEYFSETQRNKGNFPGRFSGRQFSNSRSEMNVSTLELGDSALYLCASSLGRTGGTDTQYFGPGTRLTVL.

The chain couples TRBV6-5 to TRBJ2-5; 7 bases agree with TRBD1. The length of the CDR3 is 14 residues. The junction had 5 bases not matched to a gene; V was cut back by 2 bases and J by 5 bases. The germline gives CDR1 MNHEY, CDR2 SVGAGI. This CDR3 is CASSYEGGGETQYF. The CDR3 nucleotides read TGTGCCAGCAGTTACGAAGGGGGCGGGGAGACCCAGTACTTC.

The J gene is TRBJ2-3, the V gene TRBV7-2, with D possibly TRBD2 on 6 matching bases. This CDR3 region has 13 residues. Trimming left V 5 bases short and J 4 bases short, with 10 bases between. From germline, CDR1 is SGHTA and CDR2 FQGNSA. The CDR3 bases are TGTGCCAGCAGCAAAACGGGGGCAGATACGCAGTATTTT. Translation: CASSKTGADTQYF.

The table lists this clone with a count of one. The V gene is TRBV19, the J gene TRBJ1-2, with 8 bases identical to TRBD1. This CDR3 is 15 amino acids long. Per the germline V gene, CDR1 is LNHDA and CDR2 is SQIVND (reference sequence). Trimming removed 6 bases from V and 6 bases from J; junction bases left unmatched: 12. The CDR3 bases are TGTGCCAGTAGGCTAACCCAGGGGGCATGGAATGGCTACACCTTC. The encoded protein is CASRLTQGAWNGYTF.

On this clone: Additional DNA sequences in this sample encode the identical CDR3. The rearrangement joins TRBV5-1 to TRBJ1-5; perhaps TRBD1 as D (5 bases). Germline V gene data show CDR1 as SGHRS and CDR2 as YFSETQ. The germline V and J ends were trimmed by 2 bases and 1 base, with 10 bases remaining between them. The CDR3 totals 15 residues. As DNA, the CDR3 is TGCGCCAGCAGCTTAGGAGGGGAAAGCAATCAGCCCCAGCATTTT. Amino acid sequence: CASSLGGESNQPQHF.

The chain has TRBV4-2 and TRBJ2-1, with 14 bases lining up with TRBD2. The CDR3 sequence is 16 residues long. The J segment lost 9 bases and the V segment lost 5 bases, leaving 9 bases of the junction unmatched. Germline loops: CDR1 LGHNA, CDR2 YNFKEQ. CDR3 sequence reads: CASSTLGLAGAAEQFF. DNA of the CDR3: TGTGCCAGCAGCACACTGGGACTAGCGGGGGCGGCTGAGCAGTTCTTC.

This clone is a singleton in its sample. The chain couples TRBV7-9 to TRBJ1-1; tentative D call: TRBD1 (5 bases). V lost 4 bases, J lost 7 bases, and 19 bases lay in between. The CDR3 loop spans 15 amino acids. In germline, CDR1 is SEHNR, CDR2 FQNEAQ (reference sequence). Here the CDR3 DNA reads TGTGCCAGCAGCTCCCAGGGAGGGGTCGCGCATGAAGCTTTCTTT. Protein sequence: CASSSQGGVAHEAFF.

The J gene is TRBJ2-7, the V gene TRBV7-2; the D is unclear. CDR3 length equals 16 residues. From germline, CDR1 is SGHTA and CDR2 FQGNSA. V was pared by 1 base and J by 0 bases, with 13 bases between. In DNA, the CDR3 is TGTGCCAGCAGCTTAGGTGACGGCTGGAGCTCCTACGAGCAGTACTTC. It yields the protein CASSLGDGWSSYEQYF.

The chain links TRBV11-3 to TRBJ2-2; TRBD1 matches 8 bases. The CDR3 is 18 residues long. Trimming cost V 2 bases and J 8 bases; bases outside gene matches: 16. Germline loops: CDR1 SGHNT, CDR2 YENEEA. The DNA of the CDR3 is TGTGCCAGCAGCTTATCCCCTCGCGACAGGGGTGGTACGGGGGAGCTGTTTTTT. As protein: CASSLSPRDRGGTGELFF. The whole variable domain, remainder taken from reference TRBV11-3 and TRBJ2-2, is EAGVVQSPRYKIIEKKQPVAFWCNPISGHNTLYWYLQNLGQGPELLIRYENEEAVDDSQLPKDRFSAERLKGVDSTLKIQPAELGDSAVYLCASSLSPRDRGGTGELFFGEGSRLTVL.

Note on this clone: The same CDR3 arises from other DNA sequences in this sample as well. V gene TRBV6-1 combines with J gene TRBJ2-1; 7 bases line up with TRBD1. V dropped 2 bases and J dropped 1; count of bases not matched to a gene: 5. The CDR3 has 16 amino acids. CDR1 MNHNS and CDR2 SASEGT come from the germline V gene. Here the CDR3 DNA reads TGTGCCAGCAGTGAACGCCCGGGACAGTCCTACAATGAGCAGTTCTTC. Residues: CASSERPGQSYNEQFF.

The chain joins TRBV11-3 to TRBJ1-6; D gene ambiguous. CDR1 and CDR2 from the germline V gene are SGHNT and YENEEA. Trimming took 2 bases from V and 7 from J, leaving 6 bases between them. The length of the CDR3 is 13 residues. CDR3 sequence: CASSLNQNSPLHF. CDR3 DNA: TGTGCCAGCAGCTTAAACCAGAATTCACCCCTCCACTTT.